This T cell receptor (beta chain) is drawn from a study of blood T cell repertoires in COVID-19. Study-wide background: COVID-19 samples from acute and convalescent phases originated in the United States, Italy and Spain. T cells, B-cell-depleted T cells, or PBMCs provided the cDNA or gDNA that served as material.

In germline, CDR1 is MDHEN, CDR2 SYDVKM. This CDR3 region has 15 residues. Trimming cost V 7 bases and J 3 bases, with 15 bases left between them. Original processing notes: Cell counts per sample came from amplifying reference gene primers. This table comes from immunoSEQ multiplex PCR, and its TCRdb copy is limited to in-frame clones, with some not included. That table gives V, J and clone size, and the DNA gave D and trimming. The repertoire consists of tens of thousands of clones, with 80% to 90% occurring once and the leading ten covering roughly 13%. Source material: peripheral blood. This TCR came from a human donor with active COVID-19. The donor label of this sample is uncertain. The J gene is TRBJ1-4, the V gene TRBV28, with D possibly being TRBD1 (5 bases). The CDR3 region has the DNA TGTGCCAGCATCCCCGGGGGGGATTCTAATGAAAAACTGTTTTTT. The encoded protein is CASIPGGDSNEKLFF.